One sample yielded the 2 T cell receptor beta chains listed below, sequenced in a study of T cell repertoires in cytomegalovirus infection. MiXCR, run by TCRdb on the reads, gives a single entry per CDR3 protein. Among about 150,000 distinct CDR3 sequences listed, around 20% were seen once. The sample was PBMCs. The receptors were gathered from a human donor in good health (CMV status not recorded). Some clones in this sample may be carry-over from other donors' samples.

There are a few counts of this clonotype. The gene calls are TRBV19 and TRBJ1-5; D is perhaps TRBD1 (5 bases). This CDR3 spans 11 amino acids. Looked up from germline, CDR1 is LNHDA and CDR2 is SQIVND (reference sequence). Trimming shortened V by 7 bases and J by 12 bases, and 13 bases separated the two germline ends. DNA for the CDR3: TGTGCCAGTACCAACGGGAGGGGCCAGCATTTT. It yields the protein CASTNGRGQHF.

A few counts support this clonotype. The V call is TRBV7-9, the J call TRBJ2-6, with 8 positions matching TRBD1. The ends lost 6 bases at V and 0 bases at J; junction bases unmatched: 1. Germline V CDR1 and CDR2: SEHNR, FQNEAQ (reference sequence). This CDR3 is 15 amino acids long. This CDR3 reads CASRGQASGANVLTF. The CDR3 DNA reads TGTGCCAGCAGGGGACAGGCCTCTGGGGCCAACGTCCTGACTTTC.